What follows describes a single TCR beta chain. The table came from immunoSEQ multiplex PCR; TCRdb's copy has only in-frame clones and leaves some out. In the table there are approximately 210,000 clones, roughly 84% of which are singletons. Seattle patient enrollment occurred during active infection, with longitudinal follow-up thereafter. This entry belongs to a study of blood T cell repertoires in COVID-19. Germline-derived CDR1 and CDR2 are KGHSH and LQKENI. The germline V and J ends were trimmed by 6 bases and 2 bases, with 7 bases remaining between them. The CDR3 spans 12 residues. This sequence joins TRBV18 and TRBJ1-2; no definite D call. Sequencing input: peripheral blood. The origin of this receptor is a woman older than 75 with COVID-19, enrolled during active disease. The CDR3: CASSDGNYGYTF. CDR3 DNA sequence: TGTGCCAGCTCTGACGGGAACTATGGCTACACCTTC.